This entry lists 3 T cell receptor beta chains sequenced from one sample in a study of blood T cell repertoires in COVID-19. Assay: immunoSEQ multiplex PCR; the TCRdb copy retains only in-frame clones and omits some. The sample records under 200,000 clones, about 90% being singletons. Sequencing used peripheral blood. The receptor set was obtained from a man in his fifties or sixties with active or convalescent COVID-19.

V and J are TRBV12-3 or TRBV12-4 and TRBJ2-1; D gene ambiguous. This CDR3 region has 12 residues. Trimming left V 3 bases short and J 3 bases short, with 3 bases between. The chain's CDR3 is CASSFGYNEQFF. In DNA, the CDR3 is TGTGCCAGCAGTTTCGGCTACAATGAGCAGTTCTTC.

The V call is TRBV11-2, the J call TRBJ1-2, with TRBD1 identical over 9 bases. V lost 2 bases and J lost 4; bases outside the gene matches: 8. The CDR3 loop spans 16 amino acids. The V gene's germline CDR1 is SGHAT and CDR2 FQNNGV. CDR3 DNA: TGTGCCAGCAGCTTAATGGGGACAGGGTCACTCTATGGCTACACCTTC. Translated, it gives CASSLMGTGSLYGYTF.

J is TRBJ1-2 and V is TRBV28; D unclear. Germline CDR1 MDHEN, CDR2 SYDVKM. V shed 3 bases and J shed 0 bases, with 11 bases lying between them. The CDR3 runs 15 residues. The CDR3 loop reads CASSFPGEANYGYTF. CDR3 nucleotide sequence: TGTGCCAGCAGTTTCCCCGGGGAGGCTAACTATGGCTACACCTTC.